The source of this TCR beta chain is a study of regulatory T cells in long-lasting Graves disease. Study-level background: Patients with persistent Graves' disease had over 5 years of antithyroid drugs and persistent TSH receptor antibodies. Study-level results: Shared public clonotypes totalled a few thousand in persistent patients, compared with roughly 970 in new patients. Persistent disease favored TRBV28, TRBJ1-2 and TRBJ2-5. TCR diversity was lower in persistent Graves' patients (versus newly diagnosed ones).

The time point here: persistent/refractory GD, antithyroid drugs over 5 years with positive TRAb. PBMC RNA was the source of the TCR library. CDR3 size: 17 residues. The ends lost 4 bases at V and 0 bases at J; junction bases unmatched: 11. The germline V gene has CDR1 LNHDA and CDR2 SQIVND (reference sequence). The authors built TCR beta libraries using iRepertoire HTBI primers and Arm-PCR of CDR3 regions. TCRdb recomputed calls from the multiplex PCR reads with MiXCR, one row per CDR3 protein. The sample lists roughly 450,000 distinct CDR3 sequences; 22% were seen once. This clonotype has just a few counts. What it binds is unknown.

This clonotype was obtained from a female donor with Graves disease. Specimen: peripheral blood mononuclear cells (PBMCs), collected when the disease was refractory, from a patient treated with antithyroid drugs. This chain links TRBV19 with TRBJ2-5; the match to TRBD1 covers 7 bases. DNA for the CDR3: TGTGCCAGTAGTAGATCACAGGGGTCCGAGTACCAAGAGACCCAGTACTTC. The encoded protein is CASSRSQGSEYQETQYF.